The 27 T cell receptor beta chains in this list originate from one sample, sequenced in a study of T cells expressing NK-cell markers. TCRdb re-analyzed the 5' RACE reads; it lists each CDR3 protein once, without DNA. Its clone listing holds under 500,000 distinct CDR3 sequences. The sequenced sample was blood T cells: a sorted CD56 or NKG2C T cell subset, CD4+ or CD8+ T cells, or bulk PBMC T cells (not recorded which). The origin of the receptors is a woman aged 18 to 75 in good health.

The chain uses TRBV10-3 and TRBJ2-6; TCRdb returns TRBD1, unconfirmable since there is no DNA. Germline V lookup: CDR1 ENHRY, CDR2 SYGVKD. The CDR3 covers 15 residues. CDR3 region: CATSLSGAGANVLTF.

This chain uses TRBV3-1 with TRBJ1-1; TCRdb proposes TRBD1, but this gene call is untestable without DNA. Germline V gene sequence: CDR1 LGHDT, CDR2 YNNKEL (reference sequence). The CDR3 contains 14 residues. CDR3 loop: CASSQQGANTEAFF.

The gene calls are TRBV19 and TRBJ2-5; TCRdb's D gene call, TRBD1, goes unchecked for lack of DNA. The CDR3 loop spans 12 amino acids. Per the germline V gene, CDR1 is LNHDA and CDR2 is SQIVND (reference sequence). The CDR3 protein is CATRGQQETQYF. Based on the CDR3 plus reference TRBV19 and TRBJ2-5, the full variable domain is DGGITQSPKYLFRKEGQNVTLSCEQNLNHDAMYWYRQDPGQGLRLIYYSQIVNDFQKGDIAEGYSVSREKKESFPLTVTSAQKNPTAFYLCATRGQQETQYFGPGTRLLVL.

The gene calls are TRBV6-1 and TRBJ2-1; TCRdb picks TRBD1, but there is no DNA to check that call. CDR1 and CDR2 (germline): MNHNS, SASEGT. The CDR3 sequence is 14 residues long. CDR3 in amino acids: CASSPLGPGNEQFF.

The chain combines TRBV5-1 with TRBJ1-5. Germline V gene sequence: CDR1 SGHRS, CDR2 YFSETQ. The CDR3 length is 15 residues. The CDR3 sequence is CASSPQGLQGQPQHF.

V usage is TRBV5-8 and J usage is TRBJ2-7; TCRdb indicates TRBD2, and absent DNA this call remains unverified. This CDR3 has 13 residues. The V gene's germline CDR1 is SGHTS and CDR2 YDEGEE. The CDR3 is CASSKRVVYEQYF.

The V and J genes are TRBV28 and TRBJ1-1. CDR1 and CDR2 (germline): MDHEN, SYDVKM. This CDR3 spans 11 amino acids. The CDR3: CASSSTPEAFF.

The CDR3 protein is CATSDNPGDTQYF. V and J are TRBV24-1 and TRBJ2-3; TCRdb selects TRBD1, and the lack of DNA leaves this call unchecked. The V gene's germline CDR1 is KGHDR and CDR2 SFDVKD. CDR3 length: 13 residues.

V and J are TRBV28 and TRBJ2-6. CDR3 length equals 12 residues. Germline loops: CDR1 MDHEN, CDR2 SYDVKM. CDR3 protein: CASSRGANVLTF.

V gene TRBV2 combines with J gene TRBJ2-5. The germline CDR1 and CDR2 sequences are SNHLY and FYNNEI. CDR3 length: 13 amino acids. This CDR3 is CASSDVPQETQYF.

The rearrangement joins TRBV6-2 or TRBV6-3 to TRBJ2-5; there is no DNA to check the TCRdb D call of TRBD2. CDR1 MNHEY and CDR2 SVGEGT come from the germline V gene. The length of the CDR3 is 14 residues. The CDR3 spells CASRAPGTSWTQYF.

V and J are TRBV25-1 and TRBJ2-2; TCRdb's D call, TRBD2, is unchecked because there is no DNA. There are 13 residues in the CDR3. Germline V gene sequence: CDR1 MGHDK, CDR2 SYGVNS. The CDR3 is CASSDVGGRELFF.

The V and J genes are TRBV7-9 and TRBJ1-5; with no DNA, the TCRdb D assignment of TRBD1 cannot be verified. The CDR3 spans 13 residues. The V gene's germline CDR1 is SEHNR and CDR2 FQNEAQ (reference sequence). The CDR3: CASSKDRVQPQHF.

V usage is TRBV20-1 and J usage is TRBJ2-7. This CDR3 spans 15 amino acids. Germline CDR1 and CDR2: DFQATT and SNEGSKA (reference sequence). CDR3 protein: CSASELWEGAYEQYF.

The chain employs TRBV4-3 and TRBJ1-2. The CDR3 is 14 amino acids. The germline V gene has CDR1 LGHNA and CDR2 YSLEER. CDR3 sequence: CASSAGRGTSGYTF.

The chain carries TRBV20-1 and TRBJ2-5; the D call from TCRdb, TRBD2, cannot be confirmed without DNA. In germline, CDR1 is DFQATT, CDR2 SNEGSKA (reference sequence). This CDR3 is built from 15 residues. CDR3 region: CSARDNRPRGETQYF.

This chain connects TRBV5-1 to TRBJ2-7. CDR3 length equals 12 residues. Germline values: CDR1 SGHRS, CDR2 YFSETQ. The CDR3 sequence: CASGLSGYEQYF.

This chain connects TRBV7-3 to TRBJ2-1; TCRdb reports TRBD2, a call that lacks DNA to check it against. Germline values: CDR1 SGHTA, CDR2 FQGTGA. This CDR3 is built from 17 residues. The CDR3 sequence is CASSLRLAGGPLNEQFF.

This CDR3 is CASTPGGGYGYTF. J is TRBJ1-2 and V is TRBV6-1; TCRdb names TRBD1, which stays unverified in the absence of DNA. Germline CDR1 MNHNS, CDR2 SASEGT. This CDR3 has 13 residues.

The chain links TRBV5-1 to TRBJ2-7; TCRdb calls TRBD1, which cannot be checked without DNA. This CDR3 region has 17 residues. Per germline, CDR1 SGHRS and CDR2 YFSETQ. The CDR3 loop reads CASSLFLWDRATYEQYF.

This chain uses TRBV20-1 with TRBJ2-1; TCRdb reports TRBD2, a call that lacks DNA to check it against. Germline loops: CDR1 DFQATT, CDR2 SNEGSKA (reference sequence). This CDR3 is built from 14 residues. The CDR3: CSARGLAGSGEQFF.

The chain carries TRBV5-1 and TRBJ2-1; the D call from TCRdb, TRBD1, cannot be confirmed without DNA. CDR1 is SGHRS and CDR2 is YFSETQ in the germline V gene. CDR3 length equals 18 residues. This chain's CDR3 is CASSSQLTGRNSYNEQFF. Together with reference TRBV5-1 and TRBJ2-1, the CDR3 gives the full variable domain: KAGVTQTPRYLIKTRGQQVTLSCSPISGHRSVSWYQQTPGQGLQFLFEYFSETQRNKGNFPGRFSGRQFSNSRSEMNVSTLELGDSALYLCASSSQLTGRNSYNEQFFGPGTRLTVL.

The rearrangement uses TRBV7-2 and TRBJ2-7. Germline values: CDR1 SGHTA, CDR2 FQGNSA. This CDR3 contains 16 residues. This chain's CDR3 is CASSIQASGRSYEQYF.

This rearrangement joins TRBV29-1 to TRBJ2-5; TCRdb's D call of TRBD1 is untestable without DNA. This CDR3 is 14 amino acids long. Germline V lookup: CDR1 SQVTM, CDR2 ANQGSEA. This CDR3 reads CSVGWGTEQETQYF.

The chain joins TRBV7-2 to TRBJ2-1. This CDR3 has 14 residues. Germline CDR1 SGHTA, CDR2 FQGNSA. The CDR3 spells CASSFDGGYNEQFF.

This CDR3 is CASSLETEYNEQFF. The chain recombines TRBV5-1 with TRBJ2-1. Germline lookup yields CDR1 SGHRS and CDR2 YFSETQ. The CDR3 extends over 14 amino acids.

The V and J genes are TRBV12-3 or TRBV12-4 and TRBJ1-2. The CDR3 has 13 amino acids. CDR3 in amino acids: CASSPNGRDGYTF.